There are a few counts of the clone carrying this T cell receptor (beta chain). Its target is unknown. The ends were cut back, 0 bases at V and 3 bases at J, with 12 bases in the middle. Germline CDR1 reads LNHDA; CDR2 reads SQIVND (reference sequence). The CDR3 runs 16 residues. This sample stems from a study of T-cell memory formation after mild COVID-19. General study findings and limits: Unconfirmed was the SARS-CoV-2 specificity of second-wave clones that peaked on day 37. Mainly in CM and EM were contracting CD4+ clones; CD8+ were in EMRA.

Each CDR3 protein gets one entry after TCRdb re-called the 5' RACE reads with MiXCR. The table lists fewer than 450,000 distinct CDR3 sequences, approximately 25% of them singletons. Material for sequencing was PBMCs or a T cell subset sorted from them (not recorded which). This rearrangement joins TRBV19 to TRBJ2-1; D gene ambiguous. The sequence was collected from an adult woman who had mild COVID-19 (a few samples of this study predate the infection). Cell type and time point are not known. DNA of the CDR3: TGTGCCAGTAGTATAGATCATAGGCTCAACTACAATGAGCAGTTCTTC. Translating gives CASSIDHRLNYNEQFF.